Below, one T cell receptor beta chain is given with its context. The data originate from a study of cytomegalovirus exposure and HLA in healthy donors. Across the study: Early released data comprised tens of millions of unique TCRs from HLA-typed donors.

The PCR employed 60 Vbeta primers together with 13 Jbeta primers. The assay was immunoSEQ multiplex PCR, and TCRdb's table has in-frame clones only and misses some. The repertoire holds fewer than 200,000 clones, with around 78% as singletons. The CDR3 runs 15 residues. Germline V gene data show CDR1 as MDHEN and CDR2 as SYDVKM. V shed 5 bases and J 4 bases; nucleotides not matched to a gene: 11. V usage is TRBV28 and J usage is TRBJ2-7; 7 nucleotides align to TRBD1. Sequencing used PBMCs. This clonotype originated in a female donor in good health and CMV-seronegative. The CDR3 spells CASSPDWDRSYEQYF. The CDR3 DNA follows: TGTGCCAGCAGTCCGGACTGGGACAGAAGTTACGAGCAGTACTTC.